The T cell receptor beta chain described here comes from a study of cytomegalovirus exposure and HLA in healthy donors. This PCR relied on a set of 60 Vbeta primers and 13 Jbeta primers. The method was immunoSEQ multiplex PCR; TCRdb's version includes in-frame clones alone and lacks a portion of them. The table records about 150,000 clones, 78% of them present only once. V gave up 4 bases and J gave up 6 bases; unmatched junction bases: 2. CDR1 is SGHTA, CDR2 FQGTGA, per germline. The CDR3 extends over 13 amino acids. The source of this sequence is a man between 35 and 55 years old in good health and CMV-seropositive. The specimen was PBMCs. V gene TRBV7-3 combines with J gene TRBJ2-1, with TRBD1 identical over 8 bases. The CDR3 coding sequence is TGTGCCAGCAGCTCTGGACAGGGCAATGAGCAGTTCTTC. Translation gives CASSSGQGNEQFF.